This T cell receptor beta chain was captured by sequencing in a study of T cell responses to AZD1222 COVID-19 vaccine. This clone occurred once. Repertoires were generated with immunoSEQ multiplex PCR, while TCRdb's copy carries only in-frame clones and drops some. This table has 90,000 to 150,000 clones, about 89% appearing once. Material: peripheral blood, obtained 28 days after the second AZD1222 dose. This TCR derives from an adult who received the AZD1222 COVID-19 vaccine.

This CDR3 is CASSLDPNTEAFF. The CDR3 DNA follows: TGCGCCAGCAGCTTGGATCCGAACACTGAAGCTTTCTTT. The chain employs TRBV5-1 and TRBJ1-1, with D uncertain. Germline values: CDR1 SGHRS, CDR2 YFSETQ. Trimming stripped 0 bases from V and 1 base from J, with 4 bases between. The CDR3 length is 13 residues.